What follows is one T cell receptor beta chain and its context. Antigen: not known. Expansion of antigen-specific CD4+ T cells with viral peptide pools was carried out by the ViraFEST assay before sequencing. CD4+ T cells were isolated after 10 days of culture. The healthy vaccine recipients, who had no prior SARS-CoV-2 infection, showed negative nucleocapsid antibodies. Peptides at around 10 ug/ml and IL-2 at approximately 9.7 IU/ml were added to around 2 million PBMC per well. Half of the medium was exchanged for IL-2 medium on both days 3 and 7. V lost 6 bases, J lost 6 bases, and 13 bases lay in between. This CDR3 region has 13 residues. Germline assignment: CDR1 MNHEY and CDR2 SVGAGI. Profiled with immunoSEQ multiplex PCR; TCRdb holds only in-frame clones, not every one. The table records fewer than 65,000 clones, roughly 76% of them present only once. This entry is derived from a study of vaccination effects on CD4 cells after COVID-19. General study findings and limits: Among infection- and vaccine-induced clones, marked clonal contraction occurred late after vaccination.

The source was CD4+ T cells from PBMCs cultured with HCoV-229E spike peptides, collected before COVID-19 vaccination. This TCR was recovered from a human donor who received a COVID-19 vaccine. This chain joins TRBV6-5 and TRBJ2-3, with D hard to call. The CDR3 is CASSTTIRDTQYF. CDR3 nucleotides: TGTGCCAGCAGCACCACTATTCGGGATACGCAGTATTTT.